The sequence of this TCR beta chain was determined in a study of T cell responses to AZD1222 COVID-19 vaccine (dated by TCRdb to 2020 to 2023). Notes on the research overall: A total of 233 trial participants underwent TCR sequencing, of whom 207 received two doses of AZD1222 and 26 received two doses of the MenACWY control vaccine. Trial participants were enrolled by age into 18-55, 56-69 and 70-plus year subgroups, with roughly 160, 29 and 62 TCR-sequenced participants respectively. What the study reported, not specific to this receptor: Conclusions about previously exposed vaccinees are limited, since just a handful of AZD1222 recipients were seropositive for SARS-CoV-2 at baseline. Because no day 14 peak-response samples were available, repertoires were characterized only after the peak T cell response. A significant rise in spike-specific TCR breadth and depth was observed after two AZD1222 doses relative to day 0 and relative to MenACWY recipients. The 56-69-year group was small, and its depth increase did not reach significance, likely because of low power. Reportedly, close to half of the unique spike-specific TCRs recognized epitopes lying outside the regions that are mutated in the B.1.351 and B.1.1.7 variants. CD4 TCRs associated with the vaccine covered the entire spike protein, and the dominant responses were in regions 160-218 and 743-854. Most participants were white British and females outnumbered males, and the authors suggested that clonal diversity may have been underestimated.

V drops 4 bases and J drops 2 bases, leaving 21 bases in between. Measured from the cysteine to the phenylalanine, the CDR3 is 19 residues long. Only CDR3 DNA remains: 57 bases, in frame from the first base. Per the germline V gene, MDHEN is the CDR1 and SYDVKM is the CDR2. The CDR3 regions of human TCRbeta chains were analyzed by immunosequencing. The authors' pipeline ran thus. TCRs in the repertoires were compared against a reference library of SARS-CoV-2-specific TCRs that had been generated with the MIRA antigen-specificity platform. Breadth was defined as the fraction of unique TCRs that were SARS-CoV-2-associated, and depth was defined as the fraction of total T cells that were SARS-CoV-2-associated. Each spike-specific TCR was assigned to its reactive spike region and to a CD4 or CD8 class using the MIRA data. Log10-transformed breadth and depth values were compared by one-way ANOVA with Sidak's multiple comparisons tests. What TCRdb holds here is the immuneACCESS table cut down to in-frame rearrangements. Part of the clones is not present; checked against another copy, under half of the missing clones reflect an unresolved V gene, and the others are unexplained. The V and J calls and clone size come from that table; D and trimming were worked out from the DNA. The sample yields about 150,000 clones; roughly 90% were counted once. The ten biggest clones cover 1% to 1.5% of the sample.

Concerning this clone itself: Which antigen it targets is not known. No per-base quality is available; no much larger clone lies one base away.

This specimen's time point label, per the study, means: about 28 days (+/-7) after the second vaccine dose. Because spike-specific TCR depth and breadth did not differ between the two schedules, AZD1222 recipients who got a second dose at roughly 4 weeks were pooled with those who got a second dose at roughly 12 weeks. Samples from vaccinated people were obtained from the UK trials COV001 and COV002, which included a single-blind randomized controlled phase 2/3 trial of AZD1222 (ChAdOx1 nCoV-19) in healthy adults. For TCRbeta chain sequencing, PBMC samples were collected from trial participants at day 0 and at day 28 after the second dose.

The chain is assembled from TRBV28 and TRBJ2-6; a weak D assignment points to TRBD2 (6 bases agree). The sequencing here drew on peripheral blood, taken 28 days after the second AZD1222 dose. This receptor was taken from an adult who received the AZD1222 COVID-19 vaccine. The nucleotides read TGTGCCAGCAGTTCGGGGAGGTTTTTTGTCGATGCTGGGGCCAACGTCCTGACTTTC. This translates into CASSSGRFFVDAGANVLTF.